The source of this TCR beta chain is a study of T-cell memory formation after mild COVID-19. Study at large: TCR clusters mostly belonged to single donors. General study points: Day 15 to 85 contractors were CD4/CD8 balanced; later expanders leaned CD4+. Pre-infection memory contained some responding clones, which suggested that cross-reactive memory had joined. Among contracting clones, CD4+ were mainly CM/EM and CD8+ enriched in EMRA.

This clonotype was observed a few times. Its antigen is not identified. TCRdb re-derived calls from the 5' RACE reads in MiXCR, one entry per CDR3 protein. This repertoire shows 240,000 or so distinct CDR3 sequences, roughly 10% found once; its top ten account for 22%. Trimming shortened V by 6 bases and J by 7 bases, and 10 bases separated the two germline ends. The CDR3 totals 12 residues. This chain joins TRBV12-3 or TRBV12-4 and TRBJ1-5; D not certain. The sequenced sample consisted of PBMCs or a T cell subset sorted from them (not recorded which). This clonotype originated in a man aged 18 to 30 who had mild COVID-19 (a few samples of this study predate the infection). Cell type and time point are not known. DNA for the CDR3: TGTGCCAGCAGCCCCTCTCAACAGCCCCAGCATTTT. Protein product: CASSPSQQPQHF.